The T cell receptor beta chain described here comes from a study of blood T cell repertoires in COVID-19. Overall study: PBMCs, B-cell-depleted T cells, or T cells were the source of the cDNA or gDNA that made up the material.

This CDR3 has 11 residues. The V end was cut by 5 bases, the J end by 3 bases, with 5 bases between. CDR1 and CDR2 from the germline V gene are MNHEY and SVGAGI. Across 24 US areas, participants ranged in age from roughly 18 to 89 years. Within 2 weeks of study entry, exposed participants had contacted a PCR-confirmed or clinician-diagnosed COVID-19 case. Original processing methods: Amplification of reference gene primers was used by the study to estimate nucleated cell counts. Libraries were prepared by immunoSEQ multiplex PCR; TCRdb keeps only in-frame clonotypes and omits some of them. The DNA gave D and trimming, while V, J and clone size come from that table. The profile covers 250,000 or so clones, with approximately 90% appearing a single time and approximately 3% taken by the ten largest.

The origin of this receptor is a man in his forties or fifties who had been exposed to COVID-19. Sequenced: PBMCs or T cells enriched from blood (not recorded which). The chain combines TRBV6-5 with TRBJ2-7; D is undetermined. In nucleotides, the CDR3 is TGTGCCAGCAGTATCCGCTACGAGCAGTACTTC. Protein product: CASSIRYEQYF.